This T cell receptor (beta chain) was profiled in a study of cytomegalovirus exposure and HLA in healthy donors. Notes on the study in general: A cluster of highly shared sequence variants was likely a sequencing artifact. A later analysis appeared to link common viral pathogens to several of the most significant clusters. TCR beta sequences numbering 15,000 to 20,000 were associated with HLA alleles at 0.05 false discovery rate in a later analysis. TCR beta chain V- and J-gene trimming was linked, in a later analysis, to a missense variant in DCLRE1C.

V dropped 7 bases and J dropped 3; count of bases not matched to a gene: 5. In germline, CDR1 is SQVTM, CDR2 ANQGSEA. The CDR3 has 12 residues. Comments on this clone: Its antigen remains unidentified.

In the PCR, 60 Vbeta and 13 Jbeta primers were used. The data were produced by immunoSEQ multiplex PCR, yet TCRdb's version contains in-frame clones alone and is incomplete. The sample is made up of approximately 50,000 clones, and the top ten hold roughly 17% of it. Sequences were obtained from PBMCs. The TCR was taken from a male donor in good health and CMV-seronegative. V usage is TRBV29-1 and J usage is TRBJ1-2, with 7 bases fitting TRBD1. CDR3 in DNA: TGCAGCGGGCGGGACAGCTACTATGGCTACACCTTC. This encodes CSGRDSYYGYTF. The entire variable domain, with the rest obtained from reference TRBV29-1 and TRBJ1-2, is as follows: SAVISQKPSRDICQRGTSLTIQCQVDSQVTMMFWYRQQPGQSLTLIATANQGSEATYESGFVIDKFPISRPNLTFSTLTVSNMSPEDSSIYLCSGRDSYYGYTFGSGTRLTVV.